These T cell receptor beta chains were read from a single sample in a study of chemoradiotherapy in HPV16-positive cancers. The table came from immunoSEQ multiplex PCR; TCRdb's copy has only in-frame clones and leaves some out. Of about 5,600 clones in the sample, 75% to 85% are singletons; the top ten hold 9% to 9.5%. The starting material was tumor tissue, obtained from a patient who underwent chemoradiotherapy. Receptors originate from a human donor with HPV-associated anogenital cancer. Both conserved end residues are part of each CDR3. The order of the fields is D gene, V gene, J gene, clone size, CDR3 protein, CDR3 DNA. D genes are given only for firm matches. The size of a clone is reported for some rows only, either as once, few or many, or as a class for expanded clones.

>-|TRBV7-2|TRBJ1-2|-
CASSLESLGYGYTF
TGTGCCAGCAGCTTAGAAAGTCTCGGTTATGGCTACACCTTC
>TRBD2|TRBV5-1|TRBJ2-3|-
CASSSGTSGRPTDTQYF
TGCGCCAGCAGCTCAGGGACTAGCGGGCGGCCCACAGATACGCAGTATTTT
>-|TRBV5-1|TRBJ1-1|-
CASSLTTASNTEAFF
TGCGCCAGCAGCTTGACGACAGCTTCGAACACTGAAGCTTTCTTT
>-|TRBV5-1|TRBJ1-3|-
CASSLSANTIYF
TGCGCCAGCAGCTTGTCAGCGAACACCATATATTTT
>TRBD2|TRBV6-4|TRBJ2-1|-
CASSRDSGGRNEQFF
TGTGCCAGCAGCCGCGATAGCGGGGGACGCAATGAGCAGTTCTTC
>-|TRBV7-3|TRBJ2-3|-
CASSPIRGSKWDTQYF
TGTGCCAGCAGCCCGATACGGGGGTCAAAGTGGGATACGCAGTATTTT
>TRBD1|TRBV12-5|TRBJ2-7|-
CASGLLLGQGSHEQYF
TGTGCTAGTGGTTTGCTATTGGGACAGGGGAGCCACGAGCAGTACTTC
>-|TRBV19|TRBJ2-2|-
CASTGAVSANTGELFF
TGTGCCAGTACGGGGGCAGTTTCAGCGAACACCGGGGAGCTGTTTTTT
>-|TRBV10-3|TRBJ2-3|-
CAISEYEAQYF
TGTGCCATCAGTGAATACGAGGCGCAGTATTTT
>-|TRBV30|TRBJ1-5|-
CAWSRGADSNQPQHF
TGTGCCTGGAGTCGGGGGGCCGATAGCAATCAGCCCCAGCATTTT
>-|TRBV11-2|TRBJ1-1|-
CASTPTSAGLNTEAFF
TGTGCCAGCACCCCTACGTCGGCAGGACTGAACACTGAAGCTTTCTTT
>-|TRBV5-6|TRBJ1-2|once
CASSLAGINYGYTF
TGTGCCAGCAGCTTGGCCGGTATAAACTATGGCTACACCTTC
>-|TRBV10-1|TRBJ1-1|-
CARYSTGSTLNTEAFF
TGCGCCAGATACTCGACAGGCTCGACCCTGAACACTGAAGCTTTCTTT
>TRBD1|TRBV6-1|TRBJ2-1|-
CASSEAGTGSDEQFF
TGTGCCAGCAGTGAAGCGGGGACAGGGAGCGATGAGCAGTTCTTC
>-|TRBV2|TRBJ1-2|-
CASIRDLGYGYTF
TGTGCCAGCATCCGGGACCTAGGCTATGGCTACACCTTC
>-|TRBV19|TRBJ1-5|-
CASRGTIMGRLNNQPQHF
TGTGCCAGTAGAGGCACCATAATGGGACGTTTGAACAATCAGCCCCAGCATTTT
>-|TRBV28|TRBJ2-7|few
CASSFTGSSYEQYF
TGTGCCAGCAGTTTCACAGGGAGCTCCTACGAGCAGTACTTC
>TRBD2|TRBV5-1|TRBJ2-1|-
CASSLQTSGVRDEQFF
TGCGCCAGCAGCTTGCAGACTAGCGGGGTCCGGGATGAGCAGTTCTTC
>-|TRBV5-4|TRBJ2-3|-
CASSLATTTTDTQYF
TGTGCCAGCAGCTTGGCCACAACGACCACAGATACGCAGTATTTT
>TRBD2|TRBV11-2|TRBJ2-7|-
CASSQDGRDYEQYF
TGCGCCAGCAGCCAAGACGGGAGGGACTACGAGCAGTACTTC
>-|TRBV19|TRBJ2-3|few
CASSNPRQDPLDTQYF
TGTGCCAGTAGTAACCCTCGACAGGACCCGCTGGATACGCAGTATTTT
>TRBD2|TRBV5-1|TRBJ2-1|-
CASSLRGGGHNEQFF
TGCGCCAGCAGCTTACGCGGGGGGGGACACAATGAGCAGTTCTTC
>-|TRBV6-4|TRBJ1-1|-
CASSVYGNTEAFF
TGTGCCAGCAGTGTTTACGGAAACACTGAAGCTTTCTTT
>TRBD1|TRBV5-1|TRBJ2-2|-
CASSLAGTGASGELFF
TGCGCCAGCAGCTTGGCCGGGACAGGGGCATCCGGGGAGCTGTTTTTT
>-|TRBV7-2|TRBJ1-4|-
CASSSLREKLFF
TGTGCCAGCAGCTCACTACGTGAAAAACTGTTTTTT
>-|TRBV7-6|TRBJ2-4|-
CASSLRFGTQCAKNIQYF
TGTGCCAGCAGCTTACGATTCGGCACACAGTGTGCCAAAAACATTCAGTACTTC
>TRBD1|TRBV7-2|TRBJ1-2|-
CASSPRGRRAGGYGYTF
TGTGCCAGCAGCCCCAGGGGGCGCAGGGCGGGCGGCTATGGCTACACCTTC
>TRBD1|TRBV7-2|TRBJ1-6|once
CASSRTGGSPLHF
TGTGCCAGCAGTCGGACAGGGGGGTCACCCCTCCACTTT
>TRBD2|TRBV4-2|TRBJ2-1|-
CASSRLATPDEQFF
TGTGCCAGCAGTAGACTAGCTACTCCCGATGAGCAGTTCTTC
>-|TRBV5-1|TRBJ1-1|-
CASSFSGSTRVVTEAFF
TGCGCCAGCAGCTTTTCGGGTAGTACCAGGGTAGTGACTGAAGCTTTCTTT
>TRBD1|TRBV6-1|TRBJ1-1|-
CASRRDRQNTEAFF
TGTGCCAGCAGGAGGGACAGGCAGAACACTGAAGCTTTCTTT
>-|TRBV9|TRBJ2-3|-
CASSAPGGLDTQYF
TGTGCCAGCAGCGCGCCCGGGGGCCTAGATACGCAGTATTTT
>-|TRBV14|TRBJ1-2|-
CASSQERGPYGYTF
TGTGCCAGCAGCCAAGAACGTGGGCCTTATGGCTACACCTTC
>TRBD2|TRBV6-6|TRBJ2-5|-
CASSSLGLAGETQYF
TGTGCCAGCAGTTCCTTGGGACTAGCGGGAGAGACCCAGTACTTC
>TRBD2|TRBV7-2|TRBJ2-3|once
CASSPRGGGTFTDTQYF
TGTGCCAGCAGCCCCCGAGGCGGGGGGACTTTCACAGATACGCAGTATTTT
>-|TRBV5-1|TRBJ2-1|medium-sized
CARPGTVCYNEQFF
TGCGCCCGCCCAGGGACTGTTTGCTACAATGAGCAGTTCTTC
>TRBD1|TRBV5-1|TRBJ1-1|-
CASSQPKTGGENTEAFF
TGCGCCAGCAGCCAACCTAAGACAGGGGGCGAGAACACTGAAGCTTTCTTT